These T cell receptor beta chains were read from a single sample in a study of cytomegalovirus exposure and HLA in healthy donors. Measured with immunoSEQ multiplex PCR; TCRdb has only the in-frame clones, and not every one. This sample's clone table lists roughly 100,000 clones. Sequenced: PBMCs. The receptors originated from a woman aged 25-40 years in good health and CMV-seronegative. Each CDR3 is given with its conserved first and last residue. Fields, in order: J gene, D gene, V gene, CDR3 protein, CDR3 DNA. The D gene is left open where the match is weak.

>TRBJ1-2|TRBD1|TRBV28
CASSPWDRGNSF
TGTGCCAGCAGTCCGTGGGACAGGGGCAATTCCTTC
>TRBJ1-4|.|TRBV7-2
CASSLQGRYEKLFF
TGTGCCAGCAGCTTACAGGGAAGATATGAAAAACTGTTTTTT
>TRBJ2-5|.|TRBV4-1
CASSRGPLETQYF
TGCGCCAGCAGCCGAGGGCCCCTGGAGACCCAGTACTTC
>TRBJ2-3|.|TRBV6-4
CASSKQGGSTDTQYF
TGTGCCAGCAGCAAACAGGGTGGGAGCACAGATACGCAGTATTTT
>TRBJ1-1|.|TRBV7-9
CASSLYLPRGAFF
TGTGCCAGCAGCTTGTATTTGCCCCGCGGAGCTTTCTTT
>TRBJ2-6|TRBD1|TRBV27
CASSFSDRVPHSGANVLTF
TGTGCCAGCAGTTTCTCGGACAGGGTACCCCATTCCGGGGCCAACGTCCTGACTTTC
>TRBJ2-2|TRBD1|TRBV5-1
CASSSQGAQTGELFF
TGCGCCAGCAGCTCACAGGGGGCTCAAACCGGGGAGCTGTTTTTT
>TRBJ1-1|.|TRBV27
CASSSVGSLRAFF
TGTGCCAGCAGTTCCGTCGGGTCACTCAGAGCTTTCTTT
>TRBJ2-6|TRBD1|TRBV19
CASSDRAGANVLTF
TGTGCCAGTTCTGACAGGGCTGGGGCCAACGTCCTGACTTTC
>TRBJ1-4|.|TRBV12-1
CASTRTGVFAATNEKLFF
TGTGCCAGCACTCGGACTGGCGTTTTCGCCGCAACTAATGAAAAACTGTTTTTT
>TRBJ2-2|.|TRBV19
CASSTRRGNTGELFF
TGTGCCAGTAGTACACGACGGGGAAACACCGGGGAGCTGTTTTTT
>TRBJ2-7|TRBD2|TRBV5-1
CASSLEGGGDTEQYF
TGCGCCAGCAGCTTGGAGGGCGGGGGGGATACCGAGCAGTACTTC
>TRBJ1-1|.|TRBV14
CASSQGRGNTEAFF
TGTGCCAGCAGCCAAGGCAGGGGGAACACTGAAGCTTTCTTT
>TRBJ2-7|.|TRBV11-2
CASSLAGLIHEQYF
TGTGCCAGCAGCTTAGCGGGACTCATCCACGAGCAGTACTTC
>TRBJ1-5|TRBD1|TRBV27
CASSFGTGGNQPQHF
TGTGCCAGCAGTTTTGGGACAGGGGGCAATCAGCCCCAGCATTTT
>TRBJ1-5|.|TRBV6-1
CASSVYSNQPQHF
TGTGCCAGCAGTGTGTATAGCAATCAGCCCCAGCATTTT
>TRBJ1-1|.|TRBV30
CAWSVLGGRSEAFF
TGTGCCTGGAGTGTACTGGGGGGGCGAAGTGAAGCTTTCTTT
>TRBJ2-5|.|TRBV4-1
CASSQEMSRRETQYF
TGCGCCAGCAGCCAAGAAATGTCACGGCGGGAGACCCAGTACTTC
>TRBJ1-2|TRBD1|TRBV10-3
CATHSGTGANYGYTF
TGTGCCACCCACTCCGGGACAGGGGCCAACTATGGCTACACCTTC
>TRBJ2-1|TRBD1|TRBV25-1
CASSEGQDASYNEQFF
TGTGCCAGCAGTGAAGGACAGGATGCCTCCTACAATGAGCAGTTCTTC
>TRBJ1-1|TRBD1|TRBV4-1
CASSHPQGEAFF
TGCGCCAGCAGCCACCCACAGGGGGAAGCTTTCTTT
>TRBJ2-4|.|TRBV11-3
CASSWGHAAKNIQYF
TGTGCCAGCAGCTGGGGACATGCAGCCAAAAACATTCAGTACTTC
>TRBJ2-3|TRBD2|TRBV10-3
CAIKGLASTDTQYF
TGTGCCATCAAGGGACTAGCCTCTACAGATACGCAGTATTTT
>TRBJ2-3|TRBD2|TRBV11-2
CASSLPSGGTDTQYF
TGTGCCAGCAGCCTCCCTAGCGGGGGCACAGATACGCAGTATTTT
>TRBJ2-4|TRBD1|TRBV5-1
CASSETGSGTKNIQYF
TGCGCCAGCAGCGAGACAGGGAGTGGGACCAAAAACATTCAGTACTTC
>TRBJ2-2|TRBD1|TRBV28
CASKGQGVPFTGELFF
TGTGCCAGCAAGGGACAGGGGGTTCCATTCACCGGGGAGCTGTTTTTT
>TRBJ2-7|.|TRBV18
CASSPISYEQYF
TGTGCCAGCTCACCAATATCCTACGAGCAGTACTTC
>TRBJ1-1|.|TRBV7-9
CASSLQQGTEAFF
TGTGCCAGCAGCTTACAACAGGGCACTGAAGCTTTCTTT
>TRBJ1-1|.|TRBV11-1
CASSVGVATEAFF
TGTGCCAGCAGCGTAGGGGTAGCCACTGAAGCTTTCTTT
>TRBJ1-6|TRBD1|TRBV9
CASSEGTGPSPLHF
TGTGCCAGCAGCGAGGGGACAGGCCCCTCACCCCTCCACTTT
>TRBJ2-4|TRBD2|TRBV6-1
CASSGRRLAGGVAKNIQYF
TGTGCCAGCAGTGGCCGGCGACTAGCGGGGGGAGTAGCCAAAAACATTCAGTACTTC
>TRBJ1-3|TRBD1|TRBV27
CASSLSGRGPGNTIYF
TGTGCCAGCAGTTTATCCGGAAGGGGGCCTGGAAACACCATATATTTT
>TRBJ1-1|.|TRBV15
CATSRFGQLNTEAFF
TGTGCCACCAGCAGATTCGGACAGCTAAACACTGAAGCTTTCTTT
>TRBJ1-1|TRBD1|TRBV19
CASSMAGGISSEAFF
TGTGCCAGTAGTATGGCAGGGGGCATATCCTCCGAAGCTTTCTTT
>TRBJ1-2|TRBD1|TRBV2
CASSRQGYGYTF
TGTGCCAGCAGTCGACAGGGCTATGGCTACACCTTC
>TRBJ1-5|TRBD1|TRBV5-6
CASSLGQGGQPQHF
TGTGCCAGCAGCTTGGGGCAGGGGGGTCAGCCCCAGCATTTT
>TRBJ2-7|.|TRBV7-2
CASSLLPAGEQYF
TGTGCCAGCAGCTTATTGCCCGCCGGGGAGCAGTACTTC
>TRBJ1-1|.|TRBV7-9
CASSLERGASTEAFF
TGTGCCAGCAGCTTAGAACGGGGGGCGAGCACTGAAGCTTTCTTT